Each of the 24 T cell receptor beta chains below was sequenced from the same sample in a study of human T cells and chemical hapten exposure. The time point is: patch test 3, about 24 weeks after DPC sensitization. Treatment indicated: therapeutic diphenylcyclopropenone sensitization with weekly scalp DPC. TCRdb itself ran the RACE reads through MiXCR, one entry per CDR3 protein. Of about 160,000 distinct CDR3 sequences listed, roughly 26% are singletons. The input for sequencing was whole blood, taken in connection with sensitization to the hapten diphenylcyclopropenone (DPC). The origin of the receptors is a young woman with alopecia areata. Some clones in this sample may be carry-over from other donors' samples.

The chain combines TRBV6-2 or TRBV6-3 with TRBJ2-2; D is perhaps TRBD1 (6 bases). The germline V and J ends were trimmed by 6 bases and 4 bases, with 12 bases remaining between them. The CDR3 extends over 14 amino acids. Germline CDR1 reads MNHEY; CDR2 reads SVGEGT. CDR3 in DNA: TGTGCCAGCAGAAAACAGGGAGCCACCGGGGAGCTGTTTTTT. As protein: CASRKQGATGELFF.

In DNA, the CDR3 is TGTGCCAGCAGCCTTCCCCCAAGTGGGGGGGCGGTCGAGCAGTACTTC. This translates into CASSLPPSGGAVEQYF. The chain is built from TRBV3-1 and TRBJ2-7; possible D gene TRBD2, 7 bases. The CDR3 totals 16 residues. Germline assignment: CDR1 LGHDT and CDR2 YNNKEL (reference sequence). Trimming took off 4 bases at V and 6 bases at J, with 22 bases between the two ends.

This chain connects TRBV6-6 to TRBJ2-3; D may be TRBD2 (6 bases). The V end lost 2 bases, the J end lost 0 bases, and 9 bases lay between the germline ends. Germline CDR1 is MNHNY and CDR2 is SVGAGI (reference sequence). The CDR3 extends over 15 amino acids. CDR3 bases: TGTGCCAGCAGTTACGGGGGGACTAGCACAGATACGCAGTATTTT. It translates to CASSYGGTSTDTQYF.

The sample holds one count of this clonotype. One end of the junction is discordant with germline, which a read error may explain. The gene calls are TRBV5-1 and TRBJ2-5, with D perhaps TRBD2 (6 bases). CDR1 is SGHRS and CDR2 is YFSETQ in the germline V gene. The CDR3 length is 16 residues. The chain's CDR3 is CVSSLSPGGTSETQYF. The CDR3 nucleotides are TGCGTCAGCAGCTTGTCGCCGGGCGGGACTTCAGAGACCCAGTACTTC.

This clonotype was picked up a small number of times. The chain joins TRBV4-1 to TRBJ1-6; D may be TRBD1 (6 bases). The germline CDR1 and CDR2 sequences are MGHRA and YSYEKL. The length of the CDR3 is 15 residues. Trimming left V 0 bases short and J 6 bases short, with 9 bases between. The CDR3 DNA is TGCGCCAGCAGCCAAGAGGGGGGGGCTAATTCACCCCTCCACTTT. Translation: CASSQEGGANSPLHF.

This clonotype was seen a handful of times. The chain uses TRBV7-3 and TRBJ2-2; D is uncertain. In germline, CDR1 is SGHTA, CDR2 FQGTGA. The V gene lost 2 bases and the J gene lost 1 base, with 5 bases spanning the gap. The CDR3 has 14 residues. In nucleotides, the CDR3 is TGTGCCAGCAGCTTAGGGGTGAACACCGGGGAGCTGTTTTTT. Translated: CASSLGVNTGELFF.

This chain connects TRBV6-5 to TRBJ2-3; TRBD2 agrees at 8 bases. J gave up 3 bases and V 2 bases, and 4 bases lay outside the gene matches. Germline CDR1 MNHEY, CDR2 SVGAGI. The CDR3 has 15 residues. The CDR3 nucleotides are TGTGCCAGCAGTTACAGCGGCGGGGGGACAGATACGCAGTATTTT. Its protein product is CASSYSGGGTDTQYF.

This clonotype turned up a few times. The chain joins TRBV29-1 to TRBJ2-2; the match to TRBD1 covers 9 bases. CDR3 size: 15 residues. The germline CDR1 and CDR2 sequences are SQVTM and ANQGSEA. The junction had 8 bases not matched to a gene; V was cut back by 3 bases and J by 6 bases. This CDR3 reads CSVDPGTGMSGELFF. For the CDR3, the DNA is TGCAGCGTTGACCCCGGGACAGGGATGTCCGGGGAGCTGTTTTTT.

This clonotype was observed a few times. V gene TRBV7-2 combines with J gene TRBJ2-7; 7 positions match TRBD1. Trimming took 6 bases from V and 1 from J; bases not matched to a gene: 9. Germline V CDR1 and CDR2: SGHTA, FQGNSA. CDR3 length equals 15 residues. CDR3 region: CASSKLGTASYEQYF. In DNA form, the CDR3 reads TGTGCCAGCAGTAAACTCGGGACAGCTTCCTACGAGCAGTACTTC.

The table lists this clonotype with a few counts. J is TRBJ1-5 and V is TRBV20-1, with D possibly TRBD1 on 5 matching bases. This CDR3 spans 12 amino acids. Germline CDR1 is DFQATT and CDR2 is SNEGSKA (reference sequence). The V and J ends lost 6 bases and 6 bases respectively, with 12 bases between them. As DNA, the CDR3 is TGCAGTGCCGCGCGGGGCGGTCAGCCCCAGCATTTT. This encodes CSAARGGQPQHF.

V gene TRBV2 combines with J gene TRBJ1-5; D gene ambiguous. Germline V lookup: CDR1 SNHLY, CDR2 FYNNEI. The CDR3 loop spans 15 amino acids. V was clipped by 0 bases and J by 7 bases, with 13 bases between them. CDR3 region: CASSEARAGTQPQHF. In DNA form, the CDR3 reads TGTGCCAGCAGTGAAGCGCGTGCAGGCACCCAGCCCCAGCATTTT.

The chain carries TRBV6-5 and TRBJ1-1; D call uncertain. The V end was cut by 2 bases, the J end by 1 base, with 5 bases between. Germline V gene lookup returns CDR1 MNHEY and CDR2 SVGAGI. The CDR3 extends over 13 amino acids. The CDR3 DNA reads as TGTGCCAGCAGTTACGAGGAGAACACTGAAGCTTTCTTT. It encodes CASSYEENTEAFF.

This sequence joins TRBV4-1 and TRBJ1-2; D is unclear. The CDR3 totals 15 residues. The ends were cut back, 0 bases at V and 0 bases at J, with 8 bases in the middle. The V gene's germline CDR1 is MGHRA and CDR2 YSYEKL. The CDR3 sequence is CASSQEWRANYGYTF. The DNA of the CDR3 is TGCGCCAGCAGCCAAGAATGGCGGGCTAACTATGGCTACACCTTC.

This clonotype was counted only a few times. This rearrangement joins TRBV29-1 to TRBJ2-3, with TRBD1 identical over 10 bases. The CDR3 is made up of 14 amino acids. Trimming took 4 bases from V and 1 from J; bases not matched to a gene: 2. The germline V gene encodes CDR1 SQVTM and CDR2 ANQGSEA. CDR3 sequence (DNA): TGCAGCGTTGTTGGGACAGGGGGCACAGATACGCAGTATTTT. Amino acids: CSVVGTGGTDTQYF.

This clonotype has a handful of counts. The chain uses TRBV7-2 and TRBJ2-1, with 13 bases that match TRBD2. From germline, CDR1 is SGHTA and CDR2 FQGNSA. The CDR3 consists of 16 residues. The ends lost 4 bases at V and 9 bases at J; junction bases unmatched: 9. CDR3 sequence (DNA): TGTGCCAGCAGCTACCGGACTAGCGGGGGTACCCGTGAGCAGTTCTTC. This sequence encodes CASSYRTSGGTREQFF.

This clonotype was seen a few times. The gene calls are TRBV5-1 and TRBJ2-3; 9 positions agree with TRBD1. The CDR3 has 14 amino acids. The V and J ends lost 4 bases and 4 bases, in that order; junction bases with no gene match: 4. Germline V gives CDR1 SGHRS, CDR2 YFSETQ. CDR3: CASSPGQGSDTQYF. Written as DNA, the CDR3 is TGCGCCAGCAGCCCGGGACAGGGATCAGATACGCAGTATTTT.

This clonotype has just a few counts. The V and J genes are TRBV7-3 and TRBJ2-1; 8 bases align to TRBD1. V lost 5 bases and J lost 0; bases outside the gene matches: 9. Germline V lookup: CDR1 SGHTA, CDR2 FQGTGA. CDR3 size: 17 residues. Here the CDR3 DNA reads TGTGCCAGCAGCGAAACGGGACAGGCGAGCTCCTACAATGAGCAGTTCTTC. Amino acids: CASSETGQASSYNEQFF. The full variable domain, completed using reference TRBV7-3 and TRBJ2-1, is GAGVSQTPSNKVTEKGKYVELRCDPISGHTALYWYRQSLGQGPEFLIYFQGTGAADDSGLPNDRFFAVRPEGSVSTLKIQRTERGDSAVYLCASSETGQASSYNEQFFGPGTRLTVL.

In DNA, the CDR3 is TGCAGCGTAGATAGCGGGAGGGCTGGAGAGACCCAGTACTTC. It translates to CSVDSGRAGETQYF. V gene TRBV29-1 combines with J gene TRBJ2-5, with 11 nucleotides matching TRBD2. The ends lost 6 bases at V and 4 bases at J; junction bases unmatched: 7. The CDR3 totals 14 residues. Germline-derived CDR1 and CDR2 are SQVTM and ANQGSEA.

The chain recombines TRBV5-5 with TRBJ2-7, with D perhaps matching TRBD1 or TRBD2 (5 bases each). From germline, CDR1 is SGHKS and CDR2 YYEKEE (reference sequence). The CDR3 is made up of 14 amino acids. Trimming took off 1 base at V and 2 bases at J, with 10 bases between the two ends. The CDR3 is CASSLWDGAYEQYF. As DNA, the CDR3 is TGTGCCAGCAGCTTGTGGGACGGTGCCTACGAGCAGTACTTC.

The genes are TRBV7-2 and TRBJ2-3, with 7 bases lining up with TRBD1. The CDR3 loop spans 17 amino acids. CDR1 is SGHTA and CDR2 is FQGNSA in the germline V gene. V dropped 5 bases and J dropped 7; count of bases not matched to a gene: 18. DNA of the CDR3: TGTGCCAGCAGCCCGCGACAGGGTTGGGACATTGTGTATACGCAGTATTTT. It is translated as CASSPRQGWDIVYTQYF.

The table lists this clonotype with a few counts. DNA of the CDR3: TGTGCCTGGAGTGGGGGGAGGAGTACCCAAGAGACCCAGTACTTC. Translation gives CAWSGGRSTQETQYF. The rearrangement uses TRBV30 and TRBJ2-5; D perhaps matches TRBD2 (6 bases). The V end lost 1 base, the J end lost 1 base, and 13 bases lay between the germline ends. The CDR3 totals 15 residues. The V gene's germline CDR1 is GTSNPN and CDR2 SVGIG (reference sequence).

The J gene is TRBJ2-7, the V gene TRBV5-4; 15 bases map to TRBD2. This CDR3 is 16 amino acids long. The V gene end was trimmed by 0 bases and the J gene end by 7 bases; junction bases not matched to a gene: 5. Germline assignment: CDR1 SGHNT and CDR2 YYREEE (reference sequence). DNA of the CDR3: TGTGCCAGCAGCTTGGGGGGACTAGCGGGAGGTAGTGAGCAGTACTTC. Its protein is CASSLGGLAGGSEQYF. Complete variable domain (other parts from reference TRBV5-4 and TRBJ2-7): ETGVTQSPTHLIKTRGQQVTLRCSSQSGHNTVSWYQQALGQGPQFIFQYYREEENGRGNFPPRFSGLQFPNYSSELNVNALELDDSALYLCASSLGGLAGGSEQYFGPGTRLTVT.

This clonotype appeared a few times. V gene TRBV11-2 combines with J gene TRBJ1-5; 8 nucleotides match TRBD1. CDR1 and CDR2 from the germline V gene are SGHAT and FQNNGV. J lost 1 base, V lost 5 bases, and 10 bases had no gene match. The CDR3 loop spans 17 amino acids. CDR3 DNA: TGTGCCAGCAGCATTAGTGCAGGGGGCGGGAGCAATCAGCCCCAGCATTTT. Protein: CASSISAGGGSNQPQHF.

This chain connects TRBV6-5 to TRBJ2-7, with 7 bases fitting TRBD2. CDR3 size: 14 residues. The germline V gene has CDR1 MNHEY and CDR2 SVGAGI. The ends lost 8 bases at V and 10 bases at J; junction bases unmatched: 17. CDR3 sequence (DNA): TGTGCCAGCGGTCCGGGGGGTCCGACCTGGTTACAGTACTTC. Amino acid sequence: CASGPGGPTWLQYF.